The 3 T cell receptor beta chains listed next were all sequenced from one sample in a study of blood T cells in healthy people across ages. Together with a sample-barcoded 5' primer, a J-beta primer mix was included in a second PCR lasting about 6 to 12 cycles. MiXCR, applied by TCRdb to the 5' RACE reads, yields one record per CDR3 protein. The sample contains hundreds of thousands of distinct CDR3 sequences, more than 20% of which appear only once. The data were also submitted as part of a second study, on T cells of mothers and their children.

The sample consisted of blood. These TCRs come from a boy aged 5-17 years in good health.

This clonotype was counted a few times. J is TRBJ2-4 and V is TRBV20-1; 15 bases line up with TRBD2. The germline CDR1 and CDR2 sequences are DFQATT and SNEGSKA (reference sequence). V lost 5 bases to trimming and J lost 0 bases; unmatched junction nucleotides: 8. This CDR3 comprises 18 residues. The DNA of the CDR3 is TGCAGTGCTGGGGGACTAGCGGGAGGCTATCTAGCCAAAAACATTCAGTACTTC. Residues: CSAGGLAGGYLAKNIQYF.

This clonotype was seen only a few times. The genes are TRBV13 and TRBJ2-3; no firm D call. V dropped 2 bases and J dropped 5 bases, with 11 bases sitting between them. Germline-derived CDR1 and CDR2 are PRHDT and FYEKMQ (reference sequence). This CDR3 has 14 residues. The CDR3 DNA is TGTGCCAGCAGCTTAAGACCCGCACTAGATACGCAGTATTTT. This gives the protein CASSLRPALDTQYF.

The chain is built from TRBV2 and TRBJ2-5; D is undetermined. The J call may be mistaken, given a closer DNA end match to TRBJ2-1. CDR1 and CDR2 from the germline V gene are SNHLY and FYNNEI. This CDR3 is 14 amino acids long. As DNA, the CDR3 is TGTGCCAGCAGTGAAGGGTTTCGCGGTCATGAGCAGTTCTTC. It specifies CASSEGFRGHEQFF.